Listed below are T cell receptor beta chains from one sample, sequenced in a study of breast tumors, draining lymph nodes, adjacent tissues. TCRdb used MiXCR to reprocess the multiplex PCR reads, holding one entry per CDR3 protein. The data show roughly 86,000 distinct CDR3 sequences, roughly a fifth seen once. Material for sequencing was axillary lymph node tissue. The receptors come from a female donor with breast cancer. Some clones in this sample may be carry-over from other donors' samples. Both conserved end residues are part of each CDR3. The D gene is left open where the match is weak. Clone sizes are given selectively: once, few, many, or a class where the clone is expanded.

V gene	D gene	clone size	J gene	CDR3 protein	CDR3 DNA
TRBV20-1	TRBD2	many	TRBJ2-7	CSARVTSGRHEQYF	TGCAGTGCTAGAGTTACTAGCGGGAGGCACGAGCAGTACTTC
TRBV15	.	many	TRBJ2-3	CATSRVGSDTQYF	TGTGCCACCAGCAGAGTTGGATCAGATACGCAGTATTTT
TRBV24-1	TRBD2	many	TRBJ2-2	CATGTSGTRENTGELFF	TGTGCCACCGGGACTAGCGGGACCAGAGAGAACACCGGGGAGCTGTTTTTT
TRBV11-2	TRBD1	many	TRBJ2-5	CASSLGQGARKTQYF	TGTGCCAGCAGCCTCGGACAGGGGGCTCGGAAGACCCAGTACTTC
TRBV6-1	.	many	TRBJ1-4	CASRRQEGKLFF	TGTGCCAGCCGGAGGCAGGAGGGGAAACTGTTTTTT
TRBV30	.	.	TRBJ2-3	CAQTKRARASTDTQYF	TGTGCCCAAACTAAGAGGGCTAGGGCTAGCACAGATACGCAGTATTTT
TRBV11-3	.	many	TRBJ1-2	CASSDKDYGYTF	TGTGCCAGCAGTGACAAGGACTATGGCTACACCTTC
TRBV2	TRBD2	many	TRBJ2-1	CASSGLADYNEQFF	TGTGCCAGCTCCGGACTAGCGGACTACAATGAGCAGTTCTTC
TRBV5-1	.	many	TRBJ2-2	CASSFGQGVGATGELFF	TGCGCCAGCAGCTTCGGTCAGGGAGTAGGTGCGACCGGGGAGCTGTTTTTT
TRBV2	.	many	TRBJ1-3	CASSERWSGNTIYF	TGTGCCAGCAGCGAAAGGTGGTCTGGAAACACCATATATTTT
TRBV5-1	.	many	TRBJ2-6	CASRPGAISHSGANVLTF	TGCGCCAGCAGACCAGGGGCTATCTCCCACTCTGGGGCCAACGTCCTGACTTTC
TRBV2	.	many	TRBJ2-2	CASSADRYTGELFF	TGTGCCAGCAGCGCCGACAGATACACCGGGGAGCTGTTTTTT
TRBV24-1	.	.	TRBJ2-4	CATSEASLGNIQYF	TGTGCCACCAGTGAAGCCTCTTTGGGAAACATTCAGTACTTC
TRBV10-2	.	many	TRBJ1-5	CASSGDLNQPQHF	TGCGCCAGCAGCGGGGACCTCAATCAGCCCCAGCATTTT
TRBV5-4	.	.	TRBJ2-1	CASSSGASYNEQFF	TGTGCCAGCAGCTCCGGGGCGAGCTACAATGAGCAGTTCTTC
TRBV19	.	many	TRBJ2-7	CASSISREYEQYF	TGTGCCAGTAGTATATCCAGGGAATACGAGCAGTACTTC
TRBV28	TRBD1	.	TRBJ1-5	CASTFATGGNQPQHF	TGTGCCAGCACCTTCGCAACAGGGGGAAATCAGCCCCAGCATTTT